Sequencing of this TCR beta chain was carried out in a study of blood T cell repertoires in COVID-19 (dated by TCRdb to 2018 to 2020). In terms of the full investigation: Samples covering the acute and convalescent phases of COVID-19 were provided by collaborators in the United States, Italy and Spain. A de-identified subject ID, COVID-19 status, age in years and sex were almost always included in the sample metadata. The samples were drawn from the first 160 participants of the ongoing ImmuneRACE study and from more than 1,000 subjects provided by 6 global collaborators. The dataset comprised deeply sampled blood TCRbeta repertoires from subjects exposed to, actively infected with, or recovered from COVID-19. The material from the prospective study consisted of cDNA or gDNA derived from T cells, B-cell-depleted T cells, or PBMCs. Where HLA class I and class II types were available, the types were taken from metadata supplied by the sample provider, not from assay-based typing. The repertoires were made available in a free public database intended to serve as a resource for research on the immune response to SARS-CoV-2.

In the prospective study, participants were roughly 18 to 100 years old, resided in 20 to 30 geographic areas of the United States, and were enrolled through a virtual design. In the prospective study, cohorts were assigned on the basis of participant-reported clinical history obtained from a screening survey and a study questionnaire. In the prospective study, whole blood, serum and a nasopharyngeal or oropharyngeal swab were collected from each participant by mobile phlebotomists. Additional blood draws and questionnaires over an approximately two-month period could optionally be provided by prospective study participants. Before DNA extraction, blood samples from the prospective study were shipped at room temperature or frozen. As to this clone: Its specific antigen is unknown. The input lacks base qualities; no much larger clone sits a single base away.

Including the terminal cysteine and phenylalanine, the CDR3 comprises 15 residues. Just the 45-base CDR3 DNA is kept, in frame starting at base 1. The trim is 4 bases for V and 3 bases for J, with a gap of 15 bases between the germline ends. CDR1 is given as SGHDN and CDR2 as FVKESK, both from the germline V gene. The immunoSEQ Assay, a bias-controlled multiplex PCR, was used to amplify TCRbeta CDR3 regions from genomic DNA. Per the authors' processing: The number of nucleated cells in each sample was estimated from the amplification of reference gene primers within the assay. To quantify the absolute abundance of each unique TCRbeta CDR3 rearrangement, sequence reads were collapsed and filtered. For each sample, productive Simpson clonality was calculated as the square root of Simpson's diversity index over productive rearrangements. Here the immuneACCESS table is served through TCRdb, limited to in-frame sequences with V and J called. Missing clones are a known gap in these copies; in checked studies unresolved V genes cover under half, and the rest lacks a known reason. The V and J calls and clone size are taken from that table; D and trimming were inferred from the DNA. The sample table records fewer than 200,000 clones; 83% of these occur just once. The leading ten clones occupy less than 4% of the sample.

The full study reports these points: Clinical and demographic metadata were provided uncurated, with the amount varying by source and participant.

This receptor was obtained from a woman in her fifties or sixties in a cohort exposed to, infected with or recovered from COVID-19 (not recorded which). The chain joins TRBV14 to TRBJ1-1; TRBD1 is possibly the D segment (6 matching bases). Specimen: PBMCs or T cells enriched from blood (not recorded which). The CDR3 protein sequence reads: CASSRAGTLYTEAFF. At the DNA level, the sequence is TGTGCCAGCAGCCGGGCCGGGACACTTTACACTGAAGCTTTCTTT.